A single sample gave rise to the 32 T cell receptor beta chains below, sequenced in a study of Ad26.COV2.S vaccination and SARS-CoV-2 variants. Only in-frame clones appear in the TCRdb table, and some are missing; sequencing was by immunoSEQ multiplex PCR. Of over 400,000 clones in the sample, approximately 92% were seen once. Treatment denoted: roughly 18 received Ad26.COV2.S at low or high dose, single or two shots; roughly 5 received placebo; per-sample allocation not given. The investigators took samples on day 63 after the first vaccine or placebo injection. The specimen was peripheral blood, collected in a trial of Ad26.COV2.S vaccine versus placebo. These receptors all stem from a person aged 18 to 59 who received the Ad26.COV2.S COVID-19 vaccine or a placebo.

This chain uses TRBV3-1 (or the pseudogene TRBV3-2) with TRBJ1-1; D gene ambiguous. In germline, CDR1 is LGHDT, CDR2 YNNKEL (reference sequence). The V end was cut by 4 bases, the J end by 6 bases, with 12 bases between. The CDR3 covers 13 residues. CDR3 DNA sequence: TGTGCCAGCAGCCGTTCGGGATCCGCTGAAGCTTTCTTT. Translation gives CASSRSGSAEAFF.

The V call is TRBV10-3, the J call TRBJ2-7; tentatively, D is TRBD1 (6 bases). V was cut by 3 bases and J by 6 bases, with 15 bases left in between. The CDR3 spans 14 residues. CDR1 is ENHRY and CDR2 is SYGVKD in the germline V gene. The CDR3 loop is CAISETYRVAEQYF. CDR3 coding DNA: TGTGCCATCAGTGAAACTTACAGGGTGGCCGAGCAGTACTTC.

The V and J genes are TRBV5-1 and TRBJ1-6; the match to TRBD1 covers 8 bases. Per the germline V gene, CDR1 is SGHRS and CDR2 is YFSETQ. The ends lost 4 bases at V and 1 base at J; junction bases unmatched: 10. CDR3 size: 18 residues. In nucleotides, the CDR3 is TGCGCCAGCAGCCGAGGACAGGGAGATGGTTCCTATAATTCACCCCTCCACTTT. The encoded protein is CASSRGQGDGSYNSPLHF.

V and J are TRBV5-1 and TRBJ2-1; either TRBD1 or TRBD2 may fit D (5 bases each). This CDR3 is built from 13 residues. The ends were cut back, 2 bases at V and 9 bases at J, with 12 bases in the middle. Germline CDR1 and CDR2: SGHRS and YFSETQ. CDR3 sequence: CASSLRGGGEQFF. CDR3 nucleotide sequence: TGCGCCAGCAGCTTAAGGGGTGGAGGTGAGCAGTTCTTC.

This clone was detected once. The chain joins TRBV13 to TRBJ1-2; possible D gene TRBD1, 5 bases. From germline, CDR1 is PRHDT and CDR2 FYEKMQ (reference sequence). CDR3 size: 13 residues. Between the trimmed V and J ends, which lost 6 bases and 6 bases, there was a span of 14 bases. CDR3 sequence reads: CASSRRQSDGYTF. In nucleotides, the CDR3 is TGTGCCAGCAGTCGTAGACAGTCCGATGGCTACACCTTC.

The J gene is TRBJ2-1, the V gene TRBV5-5; D not certain. The germline V gene has CDR1 SGHKS and CDR2 YYEKEE (reference sequence). The CDR3 runs 13 residues. Trimming shortened V by 2 bases and J by 4 bases, and 7 bases separated the two germline ends. The CDR3 bases are TGTGCCAGCAGCTTTCACATTTACAATGAGCAGTTCTTC. Amino acids: CASSFHIYNEQFF.

This chain joins TRBV7-9 and TRBJ2-2; a possible D gene is TRBD1 (6 bases). The V gene lost 7 bases and the J gene lost 7 bases, with 13 bases spanning the gap. Germline CDR1 reads SEHNR; CDR2 reads FQNEAQ (reference sequence). The CDR3 is made up of 13 amino acids. This CDR3 is CASNKYRDGELFF. The CDR3 coding sequence is TGTGCCAGCAACAAATACAGGGACGGGGAGCTGTTTTTT.

This clone has more than one count but fewer than ten. This chain joins TRBV4-1 and TRBJ1-5; 9 bases agree with TRBD1. Germline V gives CDR1 MGHRA, CDR2 YSYEKL. The CDR3 extends over 19 amino acids. V dropped 0 bases and J dropped 2; count of bases not matched to a gene: 11. The CDR3 is CASSQERQGVLDGNQPQHF. The CDR3 DNA is TGCGCCAGCAGCCAAGAGCGACAGGGGGTATTAGATGGCAATCAGCCCCAGCATTTT.

The chain uses TRBV7-3 and TRBJ1-6; 7 positions agree with TRBD1. Germline trimming cut 5 bases from V and 7 bases from J; bases unmatched to any gene: 20. CDR3 length equals 19 residues. CDR1 SGHTA and CDR2 FQGTGA come from the germline V gene. CDR3 in DNA: TGTGCCAGCAGCGCAACTGGACGAGGGGGCGCGGGGGGCAATTCACCCCTCCACTTT. It translates to CASSATGRGGAGGNSPLHF. Supplemented by reference TRBV7-3 and TRBJ1-6, the full variable domain reads GAGVSQTPSNKVTEKGKYVELRCDPISGHTALYWYRQSLGQGPEFLIYFQGTGAADDSGLPNDRFFAVRPEGSVSTLKIQRTERGDSAVYLCASSATGRGGAGGNSPLHFGNGTRLTVT.

The V gene is TRBV10-3, the J gene TRBJ1-5, with a weak D call TRBD1 (5 bases). The CDR3 contains 13 residues. Germline values: CDR1 ENHRY, CDR2 SYGVKD. Trimming stripped 3 bases from V and 4 bases from J, with 7 bases between. The CDR3 here is CAISEQENQPQHF. DNA of the CDR3: TGTGCCATCAGTGAACAGGAAAATCAGCCCCAGCATTTT.

The chain uses TRBV3-1 (or the pseudogene TRBV3-2) and TRBJ1-2; D is uncertain. This CDR3 is 13 amino acids long. Between the trimmed V and J ends, which lost 1 base and 2 bases, there was a span of 5 bases. Germline lookup yields CDR1 LGHDT and CDR2 YNNKEL (reference sequence). CDR3 sequence: CASSQAFNYGYTF. DNA of the CDR3: TGTGCCAGCAGCCAAGCGTTCAACTATGGCTACACCTTC.

V gene TRBV10-3 combines with J gene TRBJ1-5; D is unresolved. The ends were cut back, 4 bases at V and 9 bases at J, with 16 bases in the middle. Germline-derived CDR1 and CDR2 are ENHRY and SYGVKD. This CDR3 comprises 14 residues. CDR3 sequence reads: CAISVGEGLGPQHF. In DNA, the CDR3 is TGTGCCATCAGTGTCGGGGAGGGATTGGGGCCCCAGCATTTT.

The V gene is TRBV18, the J gene TRBJ2-4; D is uncertain. There are 16 residues in the CDR3. CDR1 and CDR2 from the germline V gene are KGHSH and LQKENI. Trimming took off 0 bases at V and 0 bases at J, with 9 bases between the two ends. The CDR3 here is CASSPPQSLAKNIQYF. The CDR3, as DNA: TGTGCCAGCTCACCACCGCAGTCCCTAGCCAAAAACATTCAGTACTTC. Full variable domain (remainder filled in from reference TRBV18 and TRBJ2-4): NAGVMQNPRHLVRRRGQEARLRCSPMKGHSHVYWYRQLPEEGLKFMVYLQKENIIDESGMPKERFSAEFPKEGPSILRIQQVVRGDSAAYFCASSPPQSLAKNIQYFGAGTRLSVL.

The chain couples TRBV7-3 to TRBJ2-1; no reliable D call. Germline values: CDR1 SGHTA, CDR2 FQGTGA. V was trimmed by 8 bases and J by 8 bases, leaving 10 bases between them. This CDR3 region has 11 residues. The CDR3 region has the DNA TGTGCCAGCGGCGTTGGGGATGAGCAGTTCTTC. Protein product: CASGVGDEQFF.

In its sample, this clone was seen a few times. The V gene is TRBV9, the J gene TRBJ1-3; no clear D gene. Germline CDR1 and CDR2: SGDLS and YYNGEE. The CDR3 sequence is 16 residues long. Between the trimmed V and J ends, which lost 4 bases and 0 bases, there was a span of 14 bases. This CDR3 reads CASSTQDTRSGNTIYF. CDR3 nucleotides: TGTGCCAGCAGCACCCAAGACACTCGCTCTGGAAACACCATATATTTT.

The chain is built from TRBV28 and TRBJ2-2; D is perhaps TRBD2 (6 bases). The germline V gene encodes CDR1 MDHEN and CDR2 SYDVKM. Trimming cost V 1 base and J 7 bases, with 10 bases left between them. The CDR3 has 14 amino acids. The CDR3 region has the DNA TGTGCCAGCAGTTTATTACTAGCTGACGGGGAGCTGTTTTTT. Protein product: CASSLLLADGELFF. Based on the CDR3 plus reference TRBV28 and TRBJ2-2, the full variable domain is DVKVTQSSRYLVKRTGEKVFLECVQDMDHENMFWYRQDPGLGLRLIYFSYDVKMKEKGDIPEGYSVSREKKERFSLILESASTNQTSMYLCASSLLLADGELFFGEGSRLTVL.

This clone was detected only a few times. This CDR3 is CASSRLQGLSSYNEQFF. The CDR3 DNA follows: TGCGCCAGCAGCCGCCTACAGGGTCTGAGCTCCTACAATGAGCAGTTCTTC. This rearrangement joins TRBV4-3 to TRBJ2-1; D perhaps matches TRBD1 (6 bases). The germline gives CDR1 LGHNA, CDR2 YSLEER. This CDR3 contains 17 residues. Trimming cost V 4 bases and J 0 bases, with 16 bases left between them.

A single count supports this clone. The genes are TRBV9 and TRBJ2-1; 12 bases line up with TRBD2. With 0 bases clipped from V and 2 bases from J, the junction kept 15 bases outside the gene matches. The CDR3 consists of 21 residues. Germline CDR1 reads SGDLS; CDR2 reads YYNGEE. In nucleotides, the CDR3 is TGTGCCAGCAGCGTAGCCCCCCTACTGACTAGCGGGAGTGGTACCTACAATGAGCAGTTCTTC. Amino acids: CASSVAPLLTSGSGTYNEQFF.

This sequence joins TRBV5-1 and TRBJ2-5; perhaps D is TRBD1 or TRBD2 (5 bases each). Germline assignment: CDR1 SGHRS and CDR2 YFSETQ. The ends were cut back, 3 bases at V and 2 bases at J, with 14 bases in the middle. The CDR3 has 15 amino acids. CDR3 sequence reads: CASSSDPGRQETQYF. DNA of the CDR3: TGCGCCAGCAGCTCGGATCCGGGACGGCAAGAGACCCAGTACTTC.

The chain links TRBV18 to TRBJ2-1; D possibly uses TRBD1 or TRBD2 (5 bases each). Germline CDR1 and CDR2: KGHSH and LQKENI. V dropped 3 bases and J dropped 6 bases, with 15 bases sitting between them. This CDR3 has 15 amino acids. The chain's CDR3 is CASSPPRGSLNEQFF. CDR3 nucleotide sequence: TGTGCCAGCTCACCGCCCCGGGGCAGTCTCAATGAGCAGTTCTTC.

The genes are TRBV5-4 and TRBJ1-2; D is perhaps TRBD1 (5 bases). The germline V gene has CDR1 SGHNT and CDR2 YYREEE (reference sequence). Trimming removed 0 bases from V and 8 bases from J, with 14 bases in between. The CDR3 is 14 residues long. The chain's CDR3 is CASSLAGQGGGYTF. The DNA for the CDR3 is TGTGCCAGCAGCTTGGCCGGGCAGGGCGGAGGCTACACCTTC.

The chain employs TRBV6-4 and TRBJ2-1; D is possibly TRBD2 (5 bases). This CDR3 is built from 18 residues. V was clipped by 5 bases and J by 0 bases, with 20 bases between them. CDR1 is MRHNA, CDR2 SNTAGT, per germline. DNA of the CDR3: TGTGCCAGCAGTAGACGGGGTCCTCCGGTAAGCTCCTACAATGAGCAGTTCTTC. Its protein product is CASSRRGPPVSSYNEQFF.

The gene calls are TRBV5-1 and TRBJ2-3; 8 nucleotides agree with TRBD1. This CDR3 region has 16 residues. Per the germline V gene, CDR1 is SGHRS and CDR2 is YFSETQ. Losses at the gene ends were 2 bases for V and 1 base for J; bases not matched to a gene: 6. CDR3 sequence: CASSFADRARTDTQYF. For the CDR3, the DNA is TGCGCCAGCAGCTTCGCGGACAGGGCTCGCACAGATACGCAGTATTTT.

The gene calls are TRBV6-6 and TRBJ2-7; no reliable D call. The CDR3 is 15 residues long. Germline loops: CDR1 MNHNY, CDR2 SVGAGI (reference sequence). Trimming cost V 6 bases and J 0 bases, with 15 bases left between them. CDR3 amino acids: CASSLGWYGSYEQYV. CDR3 in DNA: TGTGCCAGCAGCCTCGGGTGGTATGGCTCCTACGAGCAGTACGTC.

The rearrangement links TRBV4-1 to TRBJ1-2, with 8 positions matching TRBD1. This CDR3 has 15 residues. The V and J ends lost 4 bases and 6 bases, in that order; junction bases with no gene match: 10. From germline, CDR1 is MGHRA and CDR2 YSYEKL. The CDR3 DNA reads as TGCGCCAGCAGCCCGCAGCCGGGACAGGCGGATGGCTACACCTTC. It codes for CASSPQPGQADGYTF.

The chain links TRBV30 to TRBJ2-3; TRBD1 or TRBD2 may be the D gene (5 bases each). V lost 0 bases and J lost 7, with 14 bases in between. This CDR3 comprises 14 residues. From germline, CDR1 is GTSNPN and CDR2 SVGIG (reference sequence). This chain's CDR3 is CAWSVGVPGNTQYF. DNA of the CDR3: TGTGCCTGGAGTGTAGGGGTCCCGGGAAATACGCAGTATTTT.

This clone was counted once. The V and J genes are TRBV9 and TRBJ2-5; D remains ambiguous. V was clipped by 1 base and J by 0 bases, with 7 bases between them. There are 14 residues in the CDR3. Per germline, CDR1 SGDLS and CDR2 YYNGEE. The CDR3 spells CASSVTDYQETQYF. CDR3 nucleotide sequence: TGTGCCAGCAGCGTAACAGATTACCAAGAGACCCAGTACTTC. Filled out from reference TRBV9 and TRBJ2-5, the complete variable domain reads DSGVTQTPKHLITATGQRVTLRCSPRSGDLSVYWYQQSLDQGLQFLIQYYNGEERAKGNILERFSAQQFPDLHSELNLSSLELGDSALYFCASSVTDYQETQYFGPGTRLLVL.

The chain uses TRBV7-2 and TRBJ2-3; D gene uncertain. This CDR3 spans 14 amino acids. Trimming cost V 1 base and J 6 bases, with 11 bases left between them. The germline CDR1 and CDR2 sequences are SGHTA and FQGNSA. CDR3: CASSLGFTADTQYF. Written as DNA, the CDR3 is TGTGCCAGCAGCTTAGGTTTCACAGCGGATACGCAGTATTTT.

The chain recombines TRBV5-1 with TRBJ2-1; 9 bases fit TRBD1. CDR1 is SGHRS, CDR2 YFSETQ, per germline. The CDR3 loop spans 14 amino acids. V was clipped by 6 bases and J by 3 bases; unmatched bases: 4. CDR3 sequence (DNA): TGCGCCAGCACCCGGGACAGGGACTACAATGAGCAGTTCTTC. This encodes CASTRDRDYNEQFF.

The chain joins TRBV21-1 to TRBJ2-5; TRBD2, the D gene given by the table, was not confirmed from the DNA. TRBV21-1 is reported as a pseudogene. The CDR3 runs to 16 residues. As DNA, the CDR3 is TGTGCCAGCAGCCCTTGGCGGGGGCTCTCCCAAGAGACCCAGTACTTC. Encoded protein: CASSPWRGLSQETQYF.

This clone has a single count. The chain uses TRBV20-1 and TRBJ1-4, with a possible D match to TRBD1 (5 bases). Between the trimmed V and J ends, which lost 7 bases and 5 bases, there was a span of 8 bases. Germline V gene lookup returns CDR1 DFQATT and CDR2 SNEGSKA (reference sequence). This CDR3 contains 11 residues. This CDR3 is CSGQFNEKLFF. Written as DNA, the CDR3 is TGCAGTGGACAGTTCAATGAAAAACTGTTTTTT.

For this clone: Distinct nucleotide sequences in the sample also encode this CDR3. The chain joins TRBV19 to TRBJ1-5, with D hard to call. V gave up 3 bases and J gave up 2 bases, with 2 bases separating them. Germline lookup yields CDR1 LNHDA and CDR2 SQIVND (reference sequence). The CDR3 runs to 12 residues. The CDR3 nucleotides are TGTGCCAGTAGTATCGGCAATCAGCCCCAGCATTTT. Protein: CASSIGNQPQHF.